The T cell receptor beta chain under discussion was sequenced for a study of shared clonotypes between healthy human individuals. Study-wide results and limits: Relative to their counterparts shared across all four donors, non-shared clonotypes exhibited diminished generation probabilities.

V lost 6 bases to trimming and J lost 0 bases, with 16 bases between them. Germline V lookup: CDR1 MNHEY, CDR2 SMNVEV (reference sequence). CDR3 size: 16 residues. Comment on this clone: Its cognate antigen is unknown.

CD45RO-negative cells were positively selected for CCR7, leaving out terminally differentiated effector memory CD45RA+ cells. TCRdb's copy holds only in-frame clones and misses some; the assay was immunoSEQ multiplex PCR. The table includes around 550,000 clones, around 95% detected once. The chain uses TRBV27 and TRBJ2-3, with no clear D. The specimen sequenced was naive CD8+ T cells sorted from blood. The receptor was derived from a woman aged 25-40 years in good health. The CDR3 nucleotides read TGTGCCAGCAGCCGGAGTTTACTCGCGAGCACAGATACGCAGTATTTT. This encodes CASSRSLLASTDTQYF.